This T cell receptor (beta chain) was sequenced during a study of technical replicates of blood from a handful of donors. Germline V gene data show CDR1 as SGHAT and CDR2 as FQNNGV. Germline trimming cut 4 bases from V and 6 bases from J; bases unmatched to any gene: 8. This CDR3 has 15 residues. Method: immunoSEQ multiplex PCR; TCRdb's copy keeps in-frame clones and lacks some. The sample records roughly 83,000 clones, just over 90% being singletons. The material sequenced was T cells isolated from PBMCs. The sequence derives from a human donor in good health. The chain links TRBV11-2 to TRBJ2-3, with 9 bases aligning to TRBD1. The CDR3 loop reads CASSSRDRVSDTQYF. The CDR3 coding sequence is TGTGCCAGCAGCTCCCGGGACAGGGTTTCCGATACGCAGTATTTT.